This T cell receptor beta chain was recovered during a study of regulatory T cells in long-lasting Graves disease. Study overall: Treatment with antithyroid drugs for over 5 years, together with positive TSH receptor antibodies, meant persistent Graves' disease. Study-level points and caveats: TCR diversity in persistent Graves' patients was below that of newly diagnosed ones.

The time point was: persistent/refractory GD, antithyroid drugs over 5 years with positive TRAb. PBMC RNA served as the TCR library source. Peripheral blood, at about 9 milliliters, went into EDTA tubes. Investigators prepared the TCR beta libraries by applying iRepertoire HTBI primers and Arm-PCR of CDR3 regions. From the multiplex PCR reads, TCRdb called clonotypes with MiXCR, one entry per CDR3 protein. The repertoire consists of about 400,000 distinct CDR3 sequences, with under 25% occurring once and the leading ten covering less than 25%. Remarks on this clonotype: The antigen remains unidentified.

The sequence was collected from a female donor with Graves disease. This sample comprised peripheral blood mononuclear cells (PBMCs), obtained when the disease was refractory, from a patient treated with antithyroid drugs.

This chain's CDR3 is CAIRGDRANVYEQYF. The DNA for the CDR3 is TGTGCCATCAGGGGGGACAGGGCCAACGTTTACGAGCAGTACTTC. The gene calls are TRBV10-3 and TRBJ2-7, with 9 nucleotides matching TRBD1. V shed 6 bases, J shed 4 bases, and the junction held 10 bases outside the gene matches. CDR1 is ENHRY, CDR2 SYGVKD, per germline. This CDR3 is 15 amino acids long.